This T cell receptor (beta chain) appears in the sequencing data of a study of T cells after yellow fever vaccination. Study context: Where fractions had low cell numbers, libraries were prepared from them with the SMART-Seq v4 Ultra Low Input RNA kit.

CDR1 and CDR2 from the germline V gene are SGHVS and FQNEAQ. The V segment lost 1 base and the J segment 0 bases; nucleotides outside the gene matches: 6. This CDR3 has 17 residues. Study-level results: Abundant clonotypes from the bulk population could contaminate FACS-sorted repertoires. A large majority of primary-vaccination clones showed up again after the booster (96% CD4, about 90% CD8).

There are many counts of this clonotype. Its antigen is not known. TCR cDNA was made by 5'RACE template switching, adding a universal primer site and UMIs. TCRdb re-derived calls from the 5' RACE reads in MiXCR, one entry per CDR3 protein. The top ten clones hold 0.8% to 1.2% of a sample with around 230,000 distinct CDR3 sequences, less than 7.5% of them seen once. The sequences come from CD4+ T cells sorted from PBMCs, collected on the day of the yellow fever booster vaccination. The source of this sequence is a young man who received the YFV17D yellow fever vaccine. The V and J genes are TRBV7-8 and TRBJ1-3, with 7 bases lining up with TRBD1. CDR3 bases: TGTGCCAGCAGCTTAGAGAGACAGGGCAGCTCTGGAAACACCATATATTTT. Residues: CASSLERQGSSGNTIYF.